A single T cell receptor beta chain is shown here with its context. The antigen is unknown. This specimen comes from a study of siplizumab effects on memory and regulatory T cells. Study-wide findings and caveats: It seemed that naive T cells were more diverse than memory cells and were major contributors to the alloresponse. Unstimulated subsets captured only a minor fraction of alloreactive clones.

Sequencing used immunoSEQ multiplex PCR; TCRdb keeps in-frame clones, though not all of them. This table holds some 65,000 clones, approximately 88% found once. Germline V lookup: CDR1 SGHTA, CDR2 FQGTGA. V was pared by 3 bases and J by 4 bases, with 12 bases between. The CDR3 is 14 residues long. Sequencing was carried out using Tregs sorted from blood. This TCR was sampled from a human donor in good health. The chain combines TRBV7-3 with TRBJ2-5; perhaps TRBD2 as D (6 bases). CDR3 loop: CASSFSGEGETQYF. The CDR3 nucleotides read TGTGCCAGCAGCTTCTCGGGAGAAGGAGAGACCCAGTACTTC.